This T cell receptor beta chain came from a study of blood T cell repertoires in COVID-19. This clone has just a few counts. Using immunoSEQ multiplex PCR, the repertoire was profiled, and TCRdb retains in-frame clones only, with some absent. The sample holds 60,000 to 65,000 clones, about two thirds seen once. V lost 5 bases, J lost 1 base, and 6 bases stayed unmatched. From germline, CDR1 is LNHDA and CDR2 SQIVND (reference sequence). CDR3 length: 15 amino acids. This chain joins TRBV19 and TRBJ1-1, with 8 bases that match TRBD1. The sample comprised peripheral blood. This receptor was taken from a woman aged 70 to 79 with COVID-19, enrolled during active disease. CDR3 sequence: CASSPRTGRNTEAFF. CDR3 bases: TGTGCCAGTAGTCCTCGGACAGGGCGGAACACTGAAGCTTTCTTT. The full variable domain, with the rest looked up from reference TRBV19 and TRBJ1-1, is DGGITQSPKYLFRKEGQNVTLSCEQNLNHDAMYWYRQDPGQGLRLIYYSQIVNDFQKGDIAEGYSVSREKKESFPLTVTSAQKNPTAFYLCASSPRTGRNTEAFFGQGTRLTVV.